These 8 T cell receptor beta chains were all obtained from the same sample, sequenced in a study of identical twins. TCRdb used MiXCR to reprocess the 5' RACE reads, holding one entry per CDR3 protein. The sample yields 1.5 million or so distinct CDR3 sequences, less than 40% seen once. The sample taken for sequencing was cord blood. The receptors come from a newborn girl in good health.

This chain uses TRBV20-1 with TRBJ2-1; D not certain. CDR1 and CDR2 from the germline V gene are DFQATT and SNEGSKA (reference sequence). Trimming removed 8 bases from V and 4 bases from J, with 9 bases in between. The CDR3 covers 11 residues. The CDR3 here is CSQSSYNEQFF. The DNA of the CDR3 is TGCAGTCAAAGCAGTTACAATGAGCAGTTCTTC.

This clonotype was seen a few times. CDR3: CASSDLRPTYEQYF. The CDR3 bases are TGTGCCAGCAGTGATCTGAGGCCTACCTACGAGCAGTACTTC. The rearrangement links TRBV6-1 to TRBJ2-7; no reliable D call. This CDR3 is 14 amino acids long. Trimming stripped 3 bases from V and 2 bases from J, with 11 bases between. The V gene's germline CDR1 is MNHNS and CDR2 SASEGT.

This clonotype was detected only a few times. V gene TRBV6-6 combines with J gene TRBJ2-1, with 8 bases matching TRBD2. J was trimmed by 7 bases and V by 6 bases; bases with no gene match: 2. Germline V gene sequence: CDR1 MNHNY, CDR2 SVGAGI (reference sequence). This CDR3 comprises 12 residues. The CDR3 DNA reads TGTGCCAGCAGACCTAGCGGGAATGAGCAGTTCTTC. This gives the protein CASRPSGNEQFF.

This clonotype was seen only a few times. V and J are TRBV12-3 or TRBV12-4 and TRBJ2-1; a possible D gene is TRBD2 (5 bases). CDR3 length: 16 amino acids. Trimming took 6 bases from V and 5 from J, leaving 20 bases between them. CDR3 nucleotides: TGTGCCAGCAGCCCCTCCGTTGAGGGCCCCCACAATGAGCAGTTCTTC. It codes for CASSPSVEGPHNEQFF.

This sequence joins TRBV28 and TRBJ2-7; 9 bases fit TRBD2. V shed 6 bases and J 4 bases; nucleotides not matched to a gene: 10. Germline V gives CDR1 MDHEN, CDR2 SYDVKM. This CDR3 spans 15 amino acids. The CDR3 region has the DNA TGTGCCAGCAGCTCAACCCTTAGCGGGAGTTACGAGCAGTACTTC. Amino acids: CASSSTLSGSYEQYF. Full variable domain (remainder filled in from reference TRBV28 and TRBJ2-7): DVKVTQSSRYLVKRTGEKVFLECVQDMDHENMFWYRQDPGLGLRLIYFSYDVKMKEKGDIPEGYSVSREKKERFSLILESASTNQTSMYLCASSSTLSGSYEQYFGPGTRLTVT.

About this clonotype itself: Given a much more abundant clone one base away, this may be a read error. The chain carries TRBV20-1 and TRBJ2-5; a possible D gene is TRBD2 (5 bases). The germline V gene has CDR1 DFQATT and CDR2 SNEGSKA (reference sequence). The CDR3 is 14 residues long. Trimming took off 4 bases at V and 11 bases at J, with 23 bases between the two ends. The CDR3 DNA sequence: TGCAGTGCTAACCGCGGGCCCTCCTACAATGAGCAGTACTTC. Protein sequence: CSANRGPSYNEQYF.

This clonotype was counted a few times. V gene TRBV7-2 combines with J gene TRBJ1-6; maybe TRBD1 (5 bases). There are 13 residues in the CDR3. Trimming removed 4 bases from V and 9 bases from J, with 10 bases in between. Germline V gene sequence: CDR1 SGHTA, CDR2 FQGNSA. CDR3 in amino acids: CASSSGLSSPLHF. CDR3 nucleotides: TGTGCCAGCAGCTCGGGACTTAGTTCACCCCTCCACTTT.

The chain uses TRBV28 and TRBJ2-5; 7 nucleotides match TRBD2. Judging by the DNA end, TRBJ2-7 fits better; the J call may be wrong. Germline-derived CDR1 and CDR2 are MDHEN and SYDVKM. The CDR3 has 15 amino acids. The CDR3 DNA follows: TGTGCCAGCAGTGACCCCTACCTACTAGCGTACGAGCAGTACTTC. Amino acids: CASSDPYLLAYEQYF.